This T cell receptor (beta chain) was identified in a study of T-cell reconstitution after alpha-beta-depleted transplantation in children. Overall study results and limits: Surviving recipient T cells and thymic progenitors underlay high day-60 TCRbeta diversity in some patients. One year post-transplant, T-cell counts and diversity were largely derived from T cells produced anew. Alpha-beta T cells present about two months after transplant were reported to originate from several hundred expanded graft clones.

This clonotype was seen ten or more times. Its target is not known. It was with unique molecular identifiers that the TCRbeta library was prepared. TCRdb re-analysed the PCR reads in MiXCR, keeping a single row per CDR3 protein. The table lists fewer than 350,000 distinct CDR3 sequences, 10% of them singletons. The CDR3 has 15 residues. The germline CDR1 and CDR2 sequences are SGHTA and FQGNSA. V lost 0 bases and J lost 3, with 9 bases in between. The source was PBMCs, collected before TCRalphabeta/CD19-depleted stem cell transplant. This TCR was recovered from a boy under two years old with acute myeloid leukemia, due to receive a stem cell transplant. V usage is TRBV7-2 and J usage is TRBJ1-5, with D unclear. For the CDR3, the DNA is TGTGCCAGCAGCTTAGCTGGCAGGATCAATCAGCCCCAGCATTTT. This translates into CASSLAGRINQPQHF.